These 22 T cell receptor beta chains were sequenced from one sample in a study of shared clonotypes between healthy human individuals. The table came from immunoSEQ multiplex PCR; TCRdb's copy has only in-frame clones and leaves some out. The sample includes approximately 97,000 clones, 67% of them seen just once. Sequenced: memory CD8+ T cells sorted from blood. The subset was: CD45RO+ cells pooled with CCR7-negative TemRA cells. Receptors were obtained from a man aged 25 to 40 in good health.

The chain uses TRBV6-5 and TRBJ2-7; no definite D call. V lost 5 bases to trimming and J lost 2 bases, with 16 bases between them. The germline CDR1 and CDR2 sequences are MNHEY and SVGAGI. This CDR3 has 15 amino acids. The CDR3 region is CASSLSVSSTYEQYF. DNA for the CDR3: TGTGCCAGCAGTCTCAGTGTCTCGAGCACCTACGAGCAGTACTTC.

V usage is TRBV30 and J usage is TRBJ2-2, with a weak D call TRBD1 (7 bases). The V and J ends lost 3 bases and 6 bases respectively, with 23 bases between them. Germline lookup yields CDR1 GTSNPN and CDR2 SVGIG (reference sequence). The CDR3 is 17 residues long. The chain's CDR3 is CAWSARGAGFIAGELFF. CDR3 bases: TGTGCCTGGAGCGCCAGGGGGGCAGGGTTTATCGCCGGGGAGCTGTTTTTT.

This chain joins TRBV20-1 and TRBJ2-7; tentatively, D is TRBD1 (6 bases). This CDR3 has 11 amino acids. The germline V and J ends were trimmed by 7 bases and 5 bases, with 12 bases remaining between them. Germline V gene lookup returns CDR1 DFQATT and CDR2 SNEGSKA (reference sequence). The CDR3 DNA is TGCAGTGGGCGACGACAGGACGAGCAGTACTTC. It specifies CSGRRQDEQYF.

This clone appeared many times. CDR3 in DNA: TGTGCCAGCAGACCCGAGGGGGGAACTGAAGCTTTCTTT. Encoded protein: CASRPEGGTEAFF. The rearrangement links TRBV4-2 to TRBJ1-1; a weak D match, TRBD1 (6 bases). The CDR3 is 13 amino acids. Germline CDR1 and CDR2: LGHNA and YNFKEQ. Trimming removed 6 bases from V and 5 bases from J, with 13 bases in between.

This sequence joins TRBV5-1 and TRBJ2-1; D possibly corresponds to TRBD1 (10 bases). The germline V gene encodes CDR1 SGHRS and CDR2 YFSETQ. The CDR3 consists of 20 residues. Trimming stripped 4 bases from V and 9 bases from J, with 35 bases between. The CDR3 loop is CASSVLPGQGMPSGNSEQFF. The DNA for the CDR3 is TGCGCCAGCAGCGTTCTCCCGGGACAGGGGATGCCTAGCGGGAATAGTGAGCAGTTCTTC.

In DNA, the CDR3 is TGCGCCAGCAGCCAAGATCTCGGGAGCGGTCTTGGGGAGCTGTTTTTT. As protein: CASSQDLGSGLGELFF. The rearrangement joins TRBV4-3 to TRBJ2-2; weak D call: TRBD2 (6 bases). This CDR3 is 16 amino acids long. The V gene lost 0 bases and the J gene lost 8 bases, with 16 bases spanning the gap. The germline gives CDR1 LGHNA, CDR2 YSLEER.

This clone was found many times. V usage is TRBV10-3 and J usage is TRBJ2-1; perhaps TRBD1 as D (5 bases). Between the trimmed V and J ends, which lost 4 bases and 10 bases, there was a span of 11 bases. Germline values: CDR1 ENHRY, CDR2 SYGVKD. The CDR3 consists of 12 residues. In nucleotides, the CDR3 is TGTGCCATCAGTGGAACAGGTGAGGAGCAGTTCTTC. Residues: CAISGTGEEQFF.

The CDR3 region is CASSVHWGQETQYF. In DNA form, the CDR3 reads TGTGCCAGCAGTGTCCACTGGGGACAAGAGACCCAGTACTTC. This chain links TRBV27 with TRBJ2-5; D gene unclear. This CDR3 is 14 amino acids long. Germline CDR1 reads MNHEY; CDR2 reads SMNVEV (reference sequence). V shed 5 bases and J shed 2 bases, with 12 bases lying between them.

The chain carries TRBV20-1 and TRBJ2-1; D may be TRBD2 (5 bases). With 6 bases removed from V and 8 bases from J, the gap between germline ends came to 11 bases. The CDR3 has 11 amino acids. Germline values: CDR1 DFQATT, CDR2 SNEGSKA (reference sequence). This chain's CDR3 is CSAGVVDEQFF. CDR3 bases: TGCAGTGCCGGGGTCGTAGATGAGCAGTTCTTC.

The rearrangement uses TRBV11-2 and TRBJ2-7; tentatively, D is TRBD2 (6 bases). Germline CDR1 reads SGHAT; CDR2 reads FQNNGV. Between the trimmed V and J ends, which lost 4 bases and 3 bases, there was a span of 7 bases. The CDR3 runs to 12 residues. The CDR3 DNA is TGTGCCAGCAGCTCCGGGGGCTACGAGCAGTACTTC. This codes for CASSSGGYEQYF.

This clone was seen a handful of times. The chain recombines TRBV6-5 with TRBJ2-7; possible D gene TRBD1, 6 bases. V lost 10 bases and J lost 0, with 10 bases in between. Germline assignment: CDR1 MNHEY and CDR2 SVGAGI. The CDR3 totals 12 residues. The CDR3 nucleotides are TGTGCCACCAGGGGCCCCTCCTACGAGCAGTACTTC. Translating gives CATRGPSYEQYF.

This clone was seen repeatedly, ten times or more. The rearrangement links TRBV28 to TRBJ2-7, with 8 bases that match TRBD2. The CDR3 totals 16 residues. CDR1 and CDR2 (germline): MDHEN, SYDVKM. Germline trimming cut 1 base from V and 1 base from J; bases unmatched to any gene: 6. CDR3 in amino acids: CASSLLAGLKSYEQYF. The DNA of the CDR3 is TGTGCCAGCAGTTTATTAGCGGGGCTGAAATCCTACGAGCAGTACTTC.

This clone has a count of ten or more. The chain carries TRBV6-1 and TRBJ1-1; no definite D call. Germline V gives CDR1 MNHNS, CDR2 SASEGT. Trimming stripped 4 bases from V and 5 bases from J, with 14 bases between. The CDR3 consists of 14 residues. The CDR3 nucleotides read TGTGCCAGCAGTGTTGGTGATGGCGGGACTGAAGCTTTCTTT. Translating it yields CASSVGDGGTEAFF.

This chain's CDR3 is CAISTDTYEQYF. The CDR3 nucleotides are TGTGCCATCTCAACCGACACCTACGAGCAGTACTTC. The chain employs TRBV10-3 and TRBJ2-7; D gene uncertain. Trimming shortened V by 8 bases and J by 2 bases, and 10 bases separated the two germline ends. In germline, CDR1 is ENHRY, CDR2 SYGVKD. This CDR3 is built from 12 residues.

V and J are TRBV9 and TRBJ2-4; possibly TRBD2 for D (6 bases). Germline lookup yields CDR1 SGDLS and CDR2 YYNGEE. The V end lost 3 bases, the J end lost 0 bases, and 13 bases lay between the germline ends. The CDR3 covers 16 residues. CDR3 nucleotides: TGTGCCAGCAGCGCGGGCTGGAGGGTAGCCAAAAACATTCAGTACTTC. This sequence encodes CASSAGWRVAKNIQYF.

The chain uses TRBV25-1 and TRBJ2-1; no clear D gene. V lost 7 bases and J 8 bases, leaving 9 bases between the germline ends. The CDR3 spans 11 residues. The germline gives CDR1 MGHDK, CDR2 SYGVNS. CDR3 amino acids: CASTGLYEQFF. The CDR3 DNA is TGTGCCAGCACTGGTTTGTATGAGCAGTTCTTC. Combining the CDR3 with reference TRBV25-1 and TRBJ2-1 gives the whole variable domain EADIYQTPRYLVIGTGKKITLECSQTMGHDKMYWYQQDPGMELHLIHYSYGVNSTEKGDLSSESTVSRIRTEHFPLTLESARPSHTSQYLCASTGLYEQFFGPGTRLTVL.

The chain uses TRBV12-2 and TRBJ1-2; the D call in the table, TRBD1, was not verified against the DNA. TRBV12-2 is described as a pseudogene. This CDR3 is 18 amino acids long. In DNA, the CDR3 is TGTGCAAGTCGCTTAAGCCTGGCTAGGGGGACAGCTGTCTATGGCTACACCTTC. Amino acids: CASRLSLARGTAVYGYTF.

This chain's CDR3 is CASSWSEPTDTQYF. The CDR3 DNA is TGTGCCAGCAGTTGGAGCGAACCCACAGATACGCAGTATTTT. The chain links TRBV27 to TRBJ2-3; D uncertain. The CDR3 has 14 residues. Germline V lookup: CDR1 MNHEY, CDR2 SMNVEV (reference sequence). Trimming left V 4 bases short and J 2 bases short, with 10 bases between.

The chain couples TRBV5-6 to TRBJ2-7, with 11 bases that match TRBD2. With 0 bases clipped from V and 0 bases from J, the junction kept 8 bases outside the gene matches. This CDR3 is 18 amino acids long. CDR1 and CDR2 from the germline V gene are SGHDT and YYEEEE. The CDR3 here is CASSLGLAGPLSSYEQYF. CDR3 bases: TGTGCCAGCAGCTTGGGACTAGCGGGGCCGCTATCCTCCTACGAGCAGTACTTC. The variable domain in full, completed from reference TRBV5-6 and TRBJ2-7, reads DAGVTQSPTHLIKTRGQQVTLRCSPKSGHDTVSWYQQALGQGPQFIFQYYEEEERQRGNFPDRFSGHQFPNYSSELNVNALLLGDSALYLCASSLGLAGPLSSYEQYFGPGTRLTVT.

The rearrangement links TRBV2 to TRBJ1-1; D remains ambiguous. The CDR3 spans 14 residues. From germline, CDR1 is SNHLY and CDR2 FYNNEI. V was pared by 4 bases and J by 8 bases, with 17 bases between. CDR3 sequence: CASSGLPTATEAFF. The CDR3 coding sequence is TGTGCCAGCAGTGGATTGCCAACCGCCACCGAAGCTTTCTTT.

The chain has TRBV19 and TRBJ2-1, with TRBD1 identical over 8 bases. There are 14 residues in the CDR3. V lost 7 bases and J lost 9; bases outside the gene matches: 11. CDR1 and CDR2 (germline): LNHDA, SQIVND (reference sequence). CDR3 amino acids: CASTPGGALGEQFF. The CDR3 nucleotides are TGTGCCAGTACCCCAGGGGGCGCTTTGGGTGAGCAGTTCTTC.

This clone showed up just a few times. The J gene is TRBJ1-5, the V gene TRBV2; D is perhaps TRBD1 (6 bases). The germline CDR1 and CDR2 sequences are SNHLY and FYNNEI. This CDR3 region has 16 residues. Deletions cut 6 bases from V and 3 bases from J, with 18 bases between. The DNA for the CDR3 is TGTGCCAGCAGCAGGCTGGGGGGGCAGCTCAATCAGCCCCAGCATTTT. It translates to CASSRLGGQLNQPQHF.